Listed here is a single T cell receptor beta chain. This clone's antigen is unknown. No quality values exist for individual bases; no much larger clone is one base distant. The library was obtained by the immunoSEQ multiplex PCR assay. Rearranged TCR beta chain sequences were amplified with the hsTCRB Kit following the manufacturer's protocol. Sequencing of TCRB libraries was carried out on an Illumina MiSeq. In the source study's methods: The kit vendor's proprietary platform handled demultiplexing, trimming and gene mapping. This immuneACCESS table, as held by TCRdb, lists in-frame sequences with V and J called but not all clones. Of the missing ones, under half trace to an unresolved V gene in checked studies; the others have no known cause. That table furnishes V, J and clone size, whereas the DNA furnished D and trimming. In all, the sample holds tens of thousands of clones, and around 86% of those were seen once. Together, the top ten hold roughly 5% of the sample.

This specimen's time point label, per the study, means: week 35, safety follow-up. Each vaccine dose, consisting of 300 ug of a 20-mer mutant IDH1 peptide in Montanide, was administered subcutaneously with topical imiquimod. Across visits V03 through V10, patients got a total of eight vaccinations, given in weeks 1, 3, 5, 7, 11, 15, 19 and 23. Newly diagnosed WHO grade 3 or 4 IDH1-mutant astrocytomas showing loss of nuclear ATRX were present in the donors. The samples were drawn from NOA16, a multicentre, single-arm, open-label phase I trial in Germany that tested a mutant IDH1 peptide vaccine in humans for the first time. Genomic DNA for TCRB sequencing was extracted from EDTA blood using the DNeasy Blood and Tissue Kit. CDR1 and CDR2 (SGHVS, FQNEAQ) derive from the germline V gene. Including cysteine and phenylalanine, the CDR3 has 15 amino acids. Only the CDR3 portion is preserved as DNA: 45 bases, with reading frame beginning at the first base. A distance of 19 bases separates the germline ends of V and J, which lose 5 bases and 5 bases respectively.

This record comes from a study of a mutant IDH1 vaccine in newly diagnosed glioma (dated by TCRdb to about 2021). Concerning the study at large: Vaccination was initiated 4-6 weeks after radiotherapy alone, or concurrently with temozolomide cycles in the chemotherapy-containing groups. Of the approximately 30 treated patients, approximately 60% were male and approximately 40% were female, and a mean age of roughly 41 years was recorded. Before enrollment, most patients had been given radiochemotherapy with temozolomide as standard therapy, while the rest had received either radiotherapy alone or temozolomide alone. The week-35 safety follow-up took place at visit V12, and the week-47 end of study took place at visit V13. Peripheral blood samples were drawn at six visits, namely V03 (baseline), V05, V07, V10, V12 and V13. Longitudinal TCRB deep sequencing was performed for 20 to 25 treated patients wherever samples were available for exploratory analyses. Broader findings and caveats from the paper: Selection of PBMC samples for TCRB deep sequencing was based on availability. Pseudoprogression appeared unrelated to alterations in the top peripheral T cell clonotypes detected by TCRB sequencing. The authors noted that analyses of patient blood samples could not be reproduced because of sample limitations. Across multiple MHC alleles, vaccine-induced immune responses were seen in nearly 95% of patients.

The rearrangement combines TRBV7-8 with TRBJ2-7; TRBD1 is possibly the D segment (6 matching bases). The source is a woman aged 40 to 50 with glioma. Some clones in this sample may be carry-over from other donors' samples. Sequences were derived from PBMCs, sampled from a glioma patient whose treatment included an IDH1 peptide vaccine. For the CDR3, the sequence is CASSEQGSLAHEQYF. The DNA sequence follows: TGTGCCAGCAGCGAACAGGGAAGTCTGGCCCACGAGCAGTACTTC.